This T cell receptor (beta chain) was identified in a study of blood T cell repertoires in COVID-19. As for the study in general: The United States, Italy and Spain were the sources of the acute and convalescent COVID-19 samples.

The length of the CDR3 is 14 residues. Deletions cut 3 bases from V and 3 bases from J, with 13 bases between. The V gene's germline CDR1 is SGDLS and CDR2 YYNGEE. This table comes from immunoSEQ multiplex PCR, and its TCRdb copy is limited to in-frame clones, with some not included. Of some 110,000 clones listed, about 93% are singletons. Seattle-derived patients entered the study during active infection and were followed longitudinally. The chain carries TRBV9 and TRBJ2-7, with TRBD2 as a possible D gene (6 bases). Sequenced: peripheral blood. The receptor was isolated from a man aged 50-60 years with COVID-19, enrolled during active disease. The CDR3 sequence: CASSERGLIYEQYF. The DNA for the CDR3 is TGTGCCAGCAGCGAGAGGGGACTGATCTACGAGCAGTACTTC.